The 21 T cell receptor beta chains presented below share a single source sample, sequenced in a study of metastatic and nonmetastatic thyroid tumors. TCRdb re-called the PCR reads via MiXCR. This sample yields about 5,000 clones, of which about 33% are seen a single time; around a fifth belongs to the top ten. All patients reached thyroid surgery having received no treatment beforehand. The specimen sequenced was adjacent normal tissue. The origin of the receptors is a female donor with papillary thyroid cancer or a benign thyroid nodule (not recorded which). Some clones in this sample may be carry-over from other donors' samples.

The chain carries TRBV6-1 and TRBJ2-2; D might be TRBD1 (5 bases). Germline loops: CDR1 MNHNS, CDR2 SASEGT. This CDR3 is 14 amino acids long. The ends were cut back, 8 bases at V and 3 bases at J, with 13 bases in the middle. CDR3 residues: CASLARVYTGELFF. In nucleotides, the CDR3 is TGTGCCAGCTTGGCCAGGGTATACACCGGGGAGCTGTTTTTT.

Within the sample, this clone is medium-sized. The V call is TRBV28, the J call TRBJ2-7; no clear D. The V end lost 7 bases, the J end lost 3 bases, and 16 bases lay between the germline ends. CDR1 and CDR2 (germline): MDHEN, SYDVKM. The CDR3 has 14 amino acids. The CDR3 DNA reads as TGTGCCAGCACTCCACAGTCTCTTGGCTACGAGCAGTACTTC. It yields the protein CASTPQSLGYEQYF.

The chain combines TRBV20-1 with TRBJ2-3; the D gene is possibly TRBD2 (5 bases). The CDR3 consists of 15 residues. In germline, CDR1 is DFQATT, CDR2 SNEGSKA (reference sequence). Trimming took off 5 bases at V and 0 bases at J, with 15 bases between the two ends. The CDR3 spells CSASLASSSTDTQYF. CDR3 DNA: TGCAGTGCTTCCTTAGCGTCTTCTAGCACAGATACGCAGTATTTT.

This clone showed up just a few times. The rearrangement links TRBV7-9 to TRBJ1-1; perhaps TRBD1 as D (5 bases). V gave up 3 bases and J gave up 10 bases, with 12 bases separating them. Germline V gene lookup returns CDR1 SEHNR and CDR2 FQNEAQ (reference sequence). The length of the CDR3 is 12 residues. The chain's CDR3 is CASSFREARAFF. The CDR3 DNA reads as TGTGCCAGCAGCTTCAGGGAAGCAAGAGCTTTCTTT.

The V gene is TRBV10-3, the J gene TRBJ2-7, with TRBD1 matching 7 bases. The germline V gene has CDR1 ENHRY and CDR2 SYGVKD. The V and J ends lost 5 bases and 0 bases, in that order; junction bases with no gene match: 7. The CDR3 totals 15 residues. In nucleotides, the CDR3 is TGTGCCATCAGTACCCTCAGGGGGACCTCCTACGAGCAGTACTTC. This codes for CAISTLRGTSYEQYF.

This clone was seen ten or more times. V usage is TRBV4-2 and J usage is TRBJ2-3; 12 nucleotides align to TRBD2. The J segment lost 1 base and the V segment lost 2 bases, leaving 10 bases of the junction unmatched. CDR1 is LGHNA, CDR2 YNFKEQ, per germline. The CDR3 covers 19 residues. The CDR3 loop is CASSQILAGGGSGTDTQYF. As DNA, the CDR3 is TGTGCCAGCAGCCAAATACTAGCGGGAGGTGGGTCCGGCACAGATACGCAGTATTTT.

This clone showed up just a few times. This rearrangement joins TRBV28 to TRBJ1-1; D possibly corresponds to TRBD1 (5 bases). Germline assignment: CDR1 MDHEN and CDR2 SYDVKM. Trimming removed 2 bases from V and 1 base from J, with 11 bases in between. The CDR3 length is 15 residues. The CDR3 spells CASSLVRGENTEAFF. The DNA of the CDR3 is TGTGCCAGCAGTTTAGTTCGGGGGGAGAACACTGAAGCTTTCTTT.

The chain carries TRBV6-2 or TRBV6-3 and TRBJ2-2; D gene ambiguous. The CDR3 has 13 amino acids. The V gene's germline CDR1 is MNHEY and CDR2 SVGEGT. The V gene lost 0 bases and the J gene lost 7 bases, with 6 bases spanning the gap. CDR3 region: CASSYSDSGELFF. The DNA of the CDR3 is TGTGCCAGCAGTTACTCGGATAGCGGGGAGCTGTTTTTT.

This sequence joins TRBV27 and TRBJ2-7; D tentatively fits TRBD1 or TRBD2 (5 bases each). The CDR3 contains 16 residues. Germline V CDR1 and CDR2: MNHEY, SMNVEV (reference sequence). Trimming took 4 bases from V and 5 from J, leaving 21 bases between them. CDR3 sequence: CASSSVSGPTPDEQYF. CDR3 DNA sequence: TGTGCCAGCAGTTCCGTGTCGGGACCGACGCCAGACGAGCAGTACTTC.

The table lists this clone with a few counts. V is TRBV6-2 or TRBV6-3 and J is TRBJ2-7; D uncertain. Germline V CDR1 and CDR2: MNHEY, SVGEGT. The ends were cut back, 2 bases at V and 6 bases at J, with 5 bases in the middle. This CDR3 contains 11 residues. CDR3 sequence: CASSYELEQYF. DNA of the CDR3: TGTGCCAGCAGTTACGAACTCGAGCAGTACTTC.

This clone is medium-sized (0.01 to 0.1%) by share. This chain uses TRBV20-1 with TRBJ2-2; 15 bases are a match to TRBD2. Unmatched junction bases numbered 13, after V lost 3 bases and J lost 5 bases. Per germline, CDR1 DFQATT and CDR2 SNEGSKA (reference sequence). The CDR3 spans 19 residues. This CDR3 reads CSAREIGLAGGPGTGELFF. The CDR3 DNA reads TGCAGTGCTAGGGAAATTGGACTAGCGGGAGGGCCAGGGACCGGGGAGCTGTTTTTT.

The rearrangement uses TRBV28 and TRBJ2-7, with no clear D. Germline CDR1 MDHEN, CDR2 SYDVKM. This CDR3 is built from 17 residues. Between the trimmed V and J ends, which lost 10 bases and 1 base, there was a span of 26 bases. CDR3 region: CATFPTVQTVPSYEQYF. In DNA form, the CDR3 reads TGTGCCACCTTTCCAACCGTACAGACGGTACCTTCCTACGAGCAGTACTTC.

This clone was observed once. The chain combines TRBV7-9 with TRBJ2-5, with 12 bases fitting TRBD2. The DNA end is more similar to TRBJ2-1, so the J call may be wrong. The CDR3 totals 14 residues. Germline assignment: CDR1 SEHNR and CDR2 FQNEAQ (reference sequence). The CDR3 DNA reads TGTGCCAGCAGTCTAGCGGGAGGGCCTCGGGAGCAGTTCTTC. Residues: CASSLAGGPREQFF.

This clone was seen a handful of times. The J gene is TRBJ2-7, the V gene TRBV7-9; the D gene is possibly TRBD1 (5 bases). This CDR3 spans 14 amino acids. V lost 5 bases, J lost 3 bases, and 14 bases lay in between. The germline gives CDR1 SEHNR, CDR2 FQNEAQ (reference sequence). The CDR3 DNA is TGTGCCAGCAGCACCAGGGCGCTGGACTACGAGCAGTACTTC. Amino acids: CASSTRALDYEQYF.

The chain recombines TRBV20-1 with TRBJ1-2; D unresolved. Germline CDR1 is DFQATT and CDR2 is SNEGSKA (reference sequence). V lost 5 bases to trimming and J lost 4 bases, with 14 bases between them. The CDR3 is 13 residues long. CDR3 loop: CSALGDGRYGYTF. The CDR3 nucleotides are TGCAGTGCTTTGGGAGACGGACGCTATGGCTACACCTTC.

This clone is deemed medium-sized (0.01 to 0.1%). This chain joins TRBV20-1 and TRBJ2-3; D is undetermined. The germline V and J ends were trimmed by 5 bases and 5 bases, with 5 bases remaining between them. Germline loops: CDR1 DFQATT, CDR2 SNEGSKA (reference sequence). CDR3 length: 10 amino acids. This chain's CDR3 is CSAFEDTQYF. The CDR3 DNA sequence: TGCAGTGCTTTCGAAGATACGCAGTATTTT.

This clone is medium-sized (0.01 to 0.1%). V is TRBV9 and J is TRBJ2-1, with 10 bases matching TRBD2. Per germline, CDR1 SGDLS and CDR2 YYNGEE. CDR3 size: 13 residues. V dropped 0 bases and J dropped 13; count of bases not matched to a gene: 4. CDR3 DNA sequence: TGTGCCAGCAGCGTAGCGTCTAGCGGGAGACAGTTCTTC. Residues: CASSVASSGRQFF.

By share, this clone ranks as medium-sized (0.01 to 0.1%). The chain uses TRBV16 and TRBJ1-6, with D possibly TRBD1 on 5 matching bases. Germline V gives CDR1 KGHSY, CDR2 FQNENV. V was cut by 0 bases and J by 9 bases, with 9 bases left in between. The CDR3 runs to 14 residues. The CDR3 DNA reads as TGTGCCAGCAGCCAATCAGGGGTCAGTTCACCCCTCCACTTT. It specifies CASSQSGVSSPLHF. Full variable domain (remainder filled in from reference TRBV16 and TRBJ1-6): GEEVAQTPKHLVRGEGQKAKLYCAPIKGHSYVFWYQQVLKNEFKFLISFQNENVFDETGMPKERFSAKCLPNSPCSLEIQATKLEDSAVYFCASSQSGVSSPLHFGNGTRLTVT.

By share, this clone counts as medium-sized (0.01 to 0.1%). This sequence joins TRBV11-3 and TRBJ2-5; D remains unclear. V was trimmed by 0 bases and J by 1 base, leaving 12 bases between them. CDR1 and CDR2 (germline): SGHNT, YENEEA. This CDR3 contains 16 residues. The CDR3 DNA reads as TGTGCCAGCAGCTTAGAAGGGTTGGCGGTCCAAGAGACCCAGTACTTC. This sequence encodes CASSLEGLAVQETQYF.

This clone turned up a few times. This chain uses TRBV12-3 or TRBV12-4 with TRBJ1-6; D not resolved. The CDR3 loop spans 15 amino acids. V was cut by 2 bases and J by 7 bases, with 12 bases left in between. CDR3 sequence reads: CASSLSGTGNSPLHF. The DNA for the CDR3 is TGTGCCAGCAGTTTATCGGGAACTGGGAATTCACCCCTCCACTTT.

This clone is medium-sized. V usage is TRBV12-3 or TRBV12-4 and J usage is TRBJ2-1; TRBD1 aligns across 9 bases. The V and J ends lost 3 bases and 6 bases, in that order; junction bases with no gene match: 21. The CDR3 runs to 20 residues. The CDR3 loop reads CASSLGLRGSRTGDINEQFF. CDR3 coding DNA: TGTGCCAGCAGTTTGGGCCTCAGGGGTTCCCGGACAGGGGACATCAATGAGCAGTTCTTC.